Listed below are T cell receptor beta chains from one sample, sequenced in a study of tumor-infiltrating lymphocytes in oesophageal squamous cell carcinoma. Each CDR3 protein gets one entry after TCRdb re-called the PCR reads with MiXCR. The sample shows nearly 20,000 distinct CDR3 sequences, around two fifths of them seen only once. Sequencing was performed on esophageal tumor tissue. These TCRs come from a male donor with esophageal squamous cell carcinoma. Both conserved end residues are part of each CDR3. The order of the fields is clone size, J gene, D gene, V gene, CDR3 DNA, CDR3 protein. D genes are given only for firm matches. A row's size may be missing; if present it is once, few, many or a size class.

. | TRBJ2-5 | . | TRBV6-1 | TGTGCCAGCAGTGAAGAGTTGACATACCAAGAGACCCAGTACTTC | CASSEELTYQETQYF
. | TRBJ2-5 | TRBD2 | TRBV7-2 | TGTGCCAGCAGCTTACTAGCGGGAGTGGGTGAGCAGTACTTC | CASSLLAGVGEQYF
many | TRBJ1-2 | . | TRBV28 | TGTGCCAGCAGTTTTCAGGGGACTAACTATGGCTACACCTTC | CASSFQGTNYGYTF
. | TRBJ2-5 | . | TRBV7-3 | TGTGCCAGCAGCTTAACGGGTTTGGAGACCCAGTACTTC | CASSLTGLETQYF
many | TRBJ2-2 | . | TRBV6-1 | TGTGCCAGCAGTCTATATTCCGGGCCTCAACGGACCGGGGAGCTGTTTTTT | CASSLYSGPQRTGELFF
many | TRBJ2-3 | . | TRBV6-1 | TGTGCCAGCAGTTCCAGGGGCGGTACGCAGTATTTT | CASSSRGGTQYF
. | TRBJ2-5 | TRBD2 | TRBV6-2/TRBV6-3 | TGTGCCAGCAGTCGGACCCCTAAGCGGGAGCAGTACTTC | CASSRTPKREQYF
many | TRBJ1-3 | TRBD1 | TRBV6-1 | TGTGCCAGCAGACTACAGGGGACGGGAAACACCATATATTTT | CASRLQGTGNTIYF
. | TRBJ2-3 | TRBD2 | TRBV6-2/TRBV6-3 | TGTGCCAGCAACTTGCTTGCTAGCGGGCCCGCAGATACGCAGTATTTT | CASNLLASGPADTQYF
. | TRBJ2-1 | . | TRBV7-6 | TGTGCCAGCAGCTTAGACTGGCAGTCGGAGGATGAGCAGTTCTTC | CASSLDWQSEDEQFF
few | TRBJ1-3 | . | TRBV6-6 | TGTGCCAGCAGGCACTCGAACACCATATATTTT | CASRHSNTIYF
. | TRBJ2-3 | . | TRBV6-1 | TGTGCCAGCACTACGACGACCGCAGCAGATACGCAGTATTTT | CASTTTTAADTQYF
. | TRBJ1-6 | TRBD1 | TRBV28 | TGTACCAGCGGAAACAGGGGTGGCGAGCAGTACTTT | CTSGNRGGEQYF
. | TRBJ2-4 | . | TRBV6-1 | TGTGCCAGCAGTGAAGGATTGATCACCGGGGAGCTGTATTTC | CASSEGLITGELYF
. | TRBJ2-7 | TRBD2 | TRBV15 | TGTGCCACCAGACATGGCGGGGGGGCCAATGAGCAGTACTTC | CATRHGGGANEQYF
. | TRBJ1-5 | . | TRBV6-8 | TGTGCCAGCAGCTCGACAGGCAGCAATCAGCCCCAGCATTTT | CASSSTGSNQPQHF
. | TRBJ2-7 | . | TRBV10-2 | TGCGCCAGCAGTGAGTCAGTGCAGATAGCATACGAGCAGTACTTC | CASSESVQIAYEQYF
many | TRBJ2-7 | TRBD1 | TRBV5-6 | TGTGCCAGCAGCCTACTGGGGGCAGGGGGAACCTACGAGCAGTACTTC | CASSLLGAGGTYEQYF
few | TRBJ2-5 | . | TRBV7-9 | TGTGCCAGCAGCCGGATTCAGCGGCAAGAGACCCAGTACTTC | CASSRIQRQETQYF
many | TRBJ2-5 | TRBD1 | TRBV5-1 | TGCGCCAGCAGCTGGGCGACAGGGGGATACAATTCACCCCTCCACTTC | CASSWATGGYNSPLHF